These 4 T cell receptor beta chains originate from one sample sequenced in a study of T-cell memory formation after mild COVID-19. Each CDR3 protein gets one entry after TCRdb re-called the 5' RACE reads with MiXCR. The sample includes 350,000 to 550,000 distinct CDR3 sequences, roughly 18% of them seen just once. The material sequenced was PBMCs or a T cell subset sorted from them (not recorded which). These receptor sequences come from a man between 18 and 35 years old who had mild COVID-19 (a few samples of this study predate the infection). Cell type and time point are not known.

CDR3 coding DNA: TGTGCCAGTAGTCCGGGACTAGCGACCCAAGAGACCCAGTACTTC. This sequence encodes CASSPGLATQETQYF. This chain uses TRBV19 with TRBJ2-5, with 10 bases identical to TRBD2. The CDR3 has 15 amino acids. Per the germline V gene, CDR1 is LNHDA and CDR2 is SQIVND (reference sequence). The ends lost 5 bases at V and 1 base at J; junction bases unmatched: 4.

This clonotype has a handful of counts. V usage is TRBV20-1 and J usage is TRBJ2-2, with D possibly being TRBD1 (5 bases). V lost 3 bases and J 2 bases, leaving 10 bases between the germline ends. The CDR3 has 14 residues. The germline V gene has CDR1 DFQATT and CDR2 SNEGSKA (reference sequence). CDR3 DNA sequence: TGCAGTGCTAGGGGGCTTACAAACACCGGGGAGCTGTTTTTT. This translates into CSARGLTNTGELFF.

This clonotype has ten or more counts. The chain links TRBV20-1 to TRBJ2-5, with 8 bases matching TRBD2. The CDR3 extends over 14 amino acids. V shed 6 bases and J 4 bases; nucleotides not matched to a gene: 10. CDR1 and CDR2 from the germline V gene are DFQATT and SNEGSKA (reference sequence). The CDR3 here is CSAAGGYLRETQYF. The CDR3 DNA sequence: TGCAGTGCGGCGGGGGGATATTTGCGAGAGACCCAGTACTTC.

This chain connects TRBV30 to TRBJ2-5; unclear D gene. V lost 3 bases and J 2 bases, leaving 7 bases between the germline ends. This CDR3 has 12 amino acids. Per germline, CDR1 GTSNPN and CDR2 SVGIG (reference sequence). The CDR3 sequence: CAWSTMQETQYF. The CDR3 DNA reads as TGTGCCTGGAGCACGATGCAAGAGACCCAGTACTTC.